This paragraph reports one T cell receptor beta chain. Its target is unknown. The data were taken from a study of T cell responses to AZD1222 COVID-19 vaccine. Findings and caveats of the study: Spike-specific TCR breadth and depth both grew after two AZD1222 doses. The donors showed a predominance of white British ancestry and of females, with possible underestimation of clonal diversity.

Assay used: immunoSEQ multiplex PCR; TCRdb lists only in-frame clones, some missing. Found here are under 80,000 clones, more than 65% of them singletons; the top ten hold more than 20%. The CDR3 is made up of 12 amino acids. The germline CDR1 and CDR2 sequences are SQVTM and ANQGSEA. The ends were cut back, 5 bases at V and 0 bases at J, with 7 bases in the middle. Sequencing was performed on peripheral blood, taken on day 0 of MenACWY control vaccination. This sequence originates from an adult in good health. This rearrangement joins TRBV29-1 to TRBJ1-1; D is ambiguous. CDR3 protein: CSVQQMNTEAFF. The CDR3 coding sequence is TGCAGCGTTCAGCAGATGAACACTGAAGCTTTCTTT. Looking up the rest from reference TRBV29-1 and TRBJ1-1 gives the full variable domain: SAVISQKPSRDICQRGTSLTIQCQVDSQVTMMFWYRQQPGQSLTLIATANQGSEATYESGFVIDKFPISRPNLTFSTLTVSNMSPEDSSIYLCSVQQMNTEAFFGQGTRLTVV.